The T cell receptor (beta chain) described here comes from a study of blood T cells in healthy people across ages (dated by TCRdb to between 2014 and 2017). A note on the overall study: In model experiments, template switching captured roughly one uniquely barcoded TCR beta cDNA molecule for every two T cells. The donors were divided into four age groups: young (average approximately 17 years), middle-aged (approximately 39), aged (approximately 62) and long-lived (nearly 85). Age-related changes in TCR beta repertoire diversity were measured in the study by deep sequencing normalized with unique cDNA molecular identifiers. To avoid experimental bias, donors of different ages were randomly spread across the sequencing lanes. For two donors (one aged 18 to 29 and one aged 80 or older), the study analyzed two additional independent replicas of 1 million unique cDNA reads from the same blood draw. Beyond this particular receptor, the publication reports: The long-lived group showed more naive CD4+ T cells, fewer expanded clones and increased TCR diversity than the aged group, suggesting age selection. Because the CMV infection status of the donors was unknown, age-related changes in expanded clonotypes may potentially have been confounded. Conclusive comparison of naive and antigen-experienced compartments was prevented by the profiling of bulk unsorted PBMCs. Observed TCR beta diversity correlated strongly with the percentage of naive T cells measured by flow cytometry. As age increased, observed TCR beta diversity per million T cells dropped in a roughly linear way, and a significant reduction was already evident by age roughly 36. Estimates of total diversity based on one million sequenced T cells were regarded as lower bounds and as underestimates.

Systemically healthy Caucasian individuals from Russia, 39 in total and aged about 6 to 90 years, were included as donors. Each donor gave 8 to 10 milliliters of peripheral blood, collected into EDTA-treated Vacutainer tubes. Ficoll-Paque density-gradient centrifugation was used to isolate PBMCs, with at least 7 million per sample. Total RNA was extracted from PBMCs with Trizol reagent, with at least 5.5 micrograms obtained per sample. The percentages of naive CD45RAhigh/CD27high T cells were determined by flow cytometry on a PBMC aliquot from every donor. The library was built by means of 5' RACE. The run used an Illumina HiSeq 2500. The second PCR ran for about 6 to 12 cycles and used a J-beta primer mix along with a sample-barcoded 5' primer. A unique molecular identifier was introduced onto each TCR beta cDNA molecule by a template-switch 5' adaptor carrying 12 random nucleotides. At least 2.5 million CDR3-containing paired-end reads were obtained from each sample. First-strand cDNA was synthesized from all RNA with the Mint cDNA synthesis kit, primed by a TRBC-specific oligonucleotide. After uracil-DNA glycosylase treatment, a first 18-cycle PCR used universal primers M1SS and BC2_uni_R on all cDNA. As for the authors' bioinformatics: Each sample was normalized by randomly selecting 1 million high-quality reads, each carrying a distinct molecular identifier. Instead of being binned into consensus sequences, reads with shared molecular identifiers were discarded. MiTCR, set to a Q25 quality threshold and the strictest error-elimination algorithm, was used for CDR3 identification, clonotype clustering and error correction. A nonparametric unseen species model with Euler transformation was used to estimate lower-bound total TCR beta diversity. The public reads were reprocessed in TCRdb via fastp at Q25 and MiXCR, keeping in-frame beta chains. Every distinct CDR3 protein forms one entry, paired with its most common genes and DNA. These V and J calls originate from TCRdb's pipeline instead of the authors' own analysis. The sample profile shows 950,000 to 1,200,000 distinct CDR3 sequences; 35% to 40% of them were found once. About an eighth of the sample lies in the top ten.

Measured from the cysteine to the phenylalanine, the CDR3 is 14 residues long. Kept here is only the CDR3 DNA, which spans 42 bases and is read in frame from base 1. For this chain, trimming is 5 bases at the V end and 4 bases at the J end, and the number of junction bases without a gene match is 4. A remark on this clonotype: Its antigen is unknown. It has no much larger one-base neighbor in the sample; base qualities were not kept.

The specimen was blood. Recombination joined TRBV12-3 or TRBV12-4 with TRBJ2-3, and 9 bases in between align with TRBD2. The TCR was taken from a man between 18 and 29 years old in good health. For the CDR3, the sequence is CASSRGTSPDTQYF. The nucleotide sequence is given as TGTGCCAGCAGTCGGGGGACTAGCCCAGATACGCAGTATTTT.